This T cell receptor beta chain was sequenced during a study of shared clonotypes between healthy human individuals. Overall study results and limits: Limited genetic and exposure-history diversity came from having few donors.

Trimming cost V 5 bases and J 4 bases; bases outside gene matches: 3. The CDR3 is 14 residues long. Per the germline V gene, CDR1 is SNHLY and CDR2 is FYNNEI. Using immunoSEQ multiplex PCR, the repertoire was profiled, and TCRdb retains in-frame clones only, with some absent. The table has approximately 440,000 clones, 75% to 80% seen once; the top ten hold about 12%. As to this clone: No antigen is known for it.

The sequencing sample was made of PBMCs. This sequence joins TRBV2 and TRBJ2-7; 12 nucleotides line up with TRBD2. The origin of this receptor is a woman between 35 and 50 years old in good health. Some clones in this sample may be carry-over from other donors' samples. This chain's CDR3 is CASSPGTSGYEQYF. The CDR3 DNA is TGTGCCAGCAGTCCAGGGACTAGCGGGTACGAGCAGTACTTC.